What follows are 10 T cell receptor beta chains derived from one specimen sequenced in a study of control samples from healthy donors and cancer patients. Using immunoSEQ multiplex PCR, the repertoire was profiled, and TCRdb retains in-frame clones only, with some absent. The table lists around 120,000 clones, approximately 89% of them singletons. What was sequenced was blood. Source of these receptors: a man aged 60-69 years in good health.

This clone was seen only a few times. This sample also contains other DNA sequences that code for the same CDR3. The chain is built from TRBV19 and TRBJ2-7; 10 bases align to TRBD1. The germline CDR1 and CDR2 sequences are LNHDA and SQIVND (reference sequence). Trimming removed 6 bases from V and 2 bases from J; junction bases left unmatched: 4. This CDR3 has 14 residues. CDR3 amino acids: CASSIGQGAYEQYF. The CDR3 nucleotides are TGTGCCAGTAGCATTGGACAGGGGGCCTACGAGCAGTACTTC.

V and J are TRBV12-5 and TRBJ1-4; TRBD1 agrees at 7 bases. Trimming cost V 8 bases and J 8 bases; bases outside gene matches: 11. Per germline, CDR1 LGHNT and CDR2 FRNRAP. This CDR3 has 14 amino acids. The CDR3 DNA reads TGTGCTAGTTTCCTCCAGGGGGTAAAAGAAAAACTGTTTTTT. It codes for CASFLQGVKEKLFF.

The V and J genes are TRBV3-1 (or the pseudogene TRBV3-2) and TRBJ1-6, with a tentative D call TRBD1 (5 bases). This CDR3 comprises 16 residues. Germline V gives CDR1 LGHDT, CDR2 YNNKEL (reference sequence). Trimming removed 1 base from V and 6 bases from J, with 13 bases in between. The CDR3 protein is CASSQGSGRGNSPLHF. In nucleotides, the CDR3 is TGTGCCAGCAGCCAAGGGAGTGGGAGGGGTAATTCACCCCTCCACTTT.

The rearrangement uses TRBV10-2 and TRBJ2-6, with 8 bases fitting TRBD2. CDR3 size: 23 residues. Germline V gene lookup returns CDR1 WSHSY and CDR2 SAAADI. V was pared by 2 bases and J by 2 bases, with 23 bases of the junction left unmatched. For the CDR3, the DNA is TGCGCCAGCAGTGAGGGCTCCCGGGGGGGAGGGCGGTTGTCGGGGACTGGGGCCAACGTCCTGACTTTC. Encoded protein: CASSEGSRGGGRLSGTGANVLTF.

The chain employs TRBV9 and TRBJ1-1, with D unclear. Germline V lookup: CDR1 SGDLS, CDR2 YYNGEE. The CDR3 totals 15 residues. The V end lost 0 bases, the J end lost 1 base, and 10 bases lay between the germline ends. In DNA form, the CDR3 reads TGTGCCAGCAGCGTAGCGGTCGGCAAGAACACTGAAGCTTTCTTT. It translates to CASSVAVGKNTEAFF.

Here the CDR3 reads CASSEDRGLNTEAFF. For the CDR3, the DNA is TGTGCCAGCAGTGAGGACAGGGGGCTGAACACTGAAGCTTTCTTT. The rearrangement links TRBV28 to TRBJ1-1; 11 nucleotides match TRBD1. The CDR3 is 15 residues long. From germline, CDR1 is MDHEN and CDR2 SYDVKM. The junction had 2 bases not matched to a gene; V was cut back by 5 bases and J by 0 bases.

A single count supports this clone. The J gene is TRBJ1-6, the V gene TRBV19, with D unresolved. Trimming removed 3 bases from V and 7 bases from J, with 10 bases in between. This CDR3 region has 14 residues. Looked up from germline, CDR1 is LNHDA and CDR2 is SQIVND (reference sequence). CDR3 residues: CASSIFSGNSPLHF. CDR3 in DNA: TGTGCCAGTAGTATTTTTTCTGGGAATTCACCCCTCCACTTT.

The chain employs TRBV6-5 and TRBJ1-4, with TRBD1 identical over 7 bases. This CDR3 spans 15 amino acids. J lost 7 bases, V lost 0 bases, and 5 bases had no gene match. Germline CDR1 and CDR2: MNHEY and SVGAGI. The CDR3 DNA follows: TGTGCCAGCAGTTACTCCGGGACAGCCATTGAAAAACTGTTTTTT. As protein: CASSYSGTAIEKLFF.

The DNA of the CDR3 is TGTGCCAGCAGTTTAGGGGGGGGGACAGGGCGTTATAAACTGTTTTTT. It encodes CASSLGGGTGRYKLFF. The genes are TRBV28 and TRBJ1-4; 9 bases fit TRBD1. Germline CDR1 MDHEN, CDR2 SYDVKM. The CDR3 consists of 16 residues. With 2 bases clipped from V and 11 bases from J, the junction kept 12 bases outside the gene matches.

Concerning this clone: Since the CDR3 does not end with the conserved phenylalanine or tryptophan, this likely comes from a read error. It is unclear where the CDR3 begins or ends on the DNA, so no DNA is shown, and the CDR3 is as TCRdb lists it. The chain couples TRBV6-5 to TRBJ2-7; the table's D call of TRBD1 was not tested on the DNA. The CDR3 region is 13 residues in length, termini included. CDR1 is MNHEY and CDR2 is SVGAGI in the germline V gene. CDR3 sequence reads: CASSASPTGQGLI.